The 32 T cell receptor beta chains below all came from one sample that was sequenced in a study of T cells in Graves' hyperthyroidism and ophthalmopathy. RNA transcripts were the template for amplifying TCR beta CDR3 regions. RT-PCR in the first round (using the HTBI primer set) targeted the TCR CDR3. TCRdb ran MiXCR on the multiplex PCR reads and lists one entry per CDR3 protein. The data hold roughly 380,000 distinct CDR3 sequences, with roughly 14% observed a single time. Specimen: blood. The receptors shown here come from a woman in her sixties or seventies with Graves' hyperthyroidism.

This clonotype was detected ten times or more. This rearrangement joins TRBV24-1 to TRBJ2-7; D is uncertain. V dropped 3 bases and J dropped 2 bases, with 10 bases sitting between them. Germline CDR1 and CDR2: KGHDR and SFDVKD. The CDR3 sequence is 14 residues long. CDR3 amino acids: CATSDPINPYEQYF. The DNA of the CDR3 is TGTGCCACCAGTGATCCAATCAACCCCTACGAGCAGTACTTC.

This clonotype has ten or more counts. The V and J genes are TRBV5-1 and TRBJ1-1; D call uncertain. The germline V gene has CDR1 SGHRS and CDR2 YFSETQ. Trimming removed 0 bases from V and 3 bases from J, with 9 bases in between. CDR3 size: 14 residues. The CDR3 bases are TGCGCCAGCAGCTTGGAGGGATTGGACACTGAAGCTTTCTTT. It yields the protein CASSLEGLDTEAFF. The full variable domain, with the rest looked up from reference TRBV5-1 and TRBJ1-1, is KAGVTQTPRYLIKTRGQQVTLSCSPISGHRSVSWYQQTPGQGLQFLFEYFSETQRNKGNFPGRFSGRQFSNSRSEMNVSTLELGDSALYLCASSLEGLDTEAFFGQGTRLTVV.

This clonotype was recorded at least ten times. This sequence joins TRBV28 and TRBJ1-1, with D possibly matching TRBD1 (5 bases). The CDR3 spans 18 residues. V lost 8 bases and J 4 bases, leaving 29 bases between the germline ends. CDR1 and CDR2 (germline): MDHEN, SYDVKM. CDR3 nucleotides: TGTGCCAGCCCGGGGAGGGGAGACGCGCGCGTGGGGGGCACTGAAGCTTTCTTT. Translation gives CASPGRGDARVGGTEAFF. Complete variable domain (other parts from reference TRBV28 and TRBJ1-1): DVKVTQSSRYLVKRTGEKVFLECVQDMDHENMFWYRQDPGLGLRLIYFSYDVKMKEKGDIPEGYSVSREKKERFSLILESASTNQTSMYLCASPGRGDARVGGTEAFFGQGTRLTVV.

The chain combines TRBV7-8 with TRBJ1-2, with 7 positions matching TRBD1. This CDR3 is 16 amino acids long. Per the germline V gene, CDR1 is SGHVS and CDR2 is FQNEAQ. The ends lost 1 base at V and 4 bases at J; junction bases unmatched: 9. The CDR3 sequence is CASSLGGGGAGYGYTF. In nucleotides, the CDR3 is TGTGCCAGCAGCTTAGGTGGAGGGGGCGCGGGCTATGGCTACACCTTC.

As concerns this clonotype: This may come from a read error, since a much larger clone is one base off. This chain links TRBV15 with TRBJ2-5; tentatively, D is TRBD1 (6 bases). The CDR3 loop spans 14 amino acids. With 1 base removed from V and 3 bases from J, the gap between germline ends came to 9 bases. The germline gives CDR1 LNHNV, CDR2 YYDKDF (reference sequence). The CDR3 sequence is CATSRVAGEETQYF. The CDR3 DNA reads TGTGCCACCAGCAGAGTAGCAGGGGAAGAGACCCAGTACTTC.

This clonotype was detected a few times. This chain links TRBV29-1 with TRBJ1-1, with TRBD1 identical over 9 bases. V lost 7 bases and J lost 7; bases outside the gene matches: 7. The V gene's germline CDR1 is SQVTM and CDR2 ANQGSEA. The CDR3 runs 12 residues. The CDR3 DNA reads as TGCAGCGCCGGCGGGACAGGGCGTGAAGCTTTCTTT. This encodes CSAGGTGREAFF.

Details on this clonotype: Since a much larger clone is just one base distant, this may be a read error. The V call is TRBV28, the J call TRBJ1-2; D is possibly TRBD1 (5 bases). Germline assignment: CDR1 MDHEN and CDR2 SYDVKM. This CDR3 region has 14 residues. CDR3 amino acids: CASSFSSGTYGCTF. In DNA form, the CDR3 reads TGTGCCAGCAGTTTTAGCTCGGGGACCTATGGCTGCACCTTC.

The rearrangement joins TRBV19 to TRBJ1-4, with TRBD1 as a possible D gene (5 bases). V was pared by 6 bases and J by 0 bases, with 23 bases between. The CDR3 length is 19 residues. CDR1 LNHDA and CDR2 SQIVND come from the germline V gene (reference sequence). CDR3 loop: CASSSRGRAIIATNEKLFF. CDR3 DNA: TGTGCCAGTAGCTCACGGGGCAGGGCGATTATTGCAACTAATGAAAAACTGTTTTTT.

This clonotype has a count of ten or more. J is TRBJ2-1 and V is TRBV12-3 or TRBV12-4, with D tentatively TRBD2 (5 bases). The CDR3 is made up of 17 amino acids. V lost 3 bases and J lost 0, with 15 bases in between. CDR3 nucleotide sequence: TGTGCCAGCAGTTTTCGAACGTTAGCGAGCTCCTACAATGAGCAGTTCTTC. Translated: CASSFRTLASSYNEQFF.

Many counts were recorded for this clonotype. The chain uses TRBV20-1 and TRBJ2-3; tentatively, D is TRBD1 or TRBD2 (5 bases each). Between the trimmed V and J ends, which lost 5 bases and 2 bases, there was a span of 11 bases. Germline V lookup: CDR1 DFQATT, CDR2 SNEGSKA (reference sequence). CDR3 length: 13 amino acids. Here the CDR3 DNA reads TGCAGTGCTGGGTCGGGACCCACAGATACGCAGTATTTT. Translating gives CSAGSGPTDTQYF.

This chain joins TRBV11-3 and TRBJ2-2, with D unclear. Trimming removed 5 bases from V and 2 bases from J, with 18 bases in between. Germline assignment: CDR1 SGHNT and CDR2 YENEEA. This CDR3 is 17 amino acids long. The CDR3 DNA reads as TGTGCCAGCAGCCTACCTGTGAAGAGCCGCAACACCGGGGAGCTGTTTTTT. It encodes CASSLPVKSRNTGELFF.

This clonotype was recorded a few times. The J gene is TRBJ1-2, the V gene TRBV4-2, with D perhaps matching TRBD1 (5 bases). CDR3 size: 15 residues. Trimming removed 0 bases at V and 3 bases at J, with 11 bases between. CDR1 is LGHNA, CDR2 YNFKEQ, per germline. This CDR3 is CASSQDRGADYGYTF. The DNA for the CDR3 is TGTGCCAGCAGCCAAGATAGAGGGGCGGACTATGGCTACACCTTC.

This clonotype was observed at least ten times. The rearrangement links TRBV2 to TRBJ2-2, with 16 positions matching TRBD2. Germline CDR1 SNHLY, CDR2 FYNNEI. The CDR3 loop spans 17 amino acids. Trimming at V came to 8 bases and at J to 5 bases, leaving 8 bases not matched to a gene. The CDR3 DNA sequence: TGTGCCAGCCCCGGGACTAGCGGGAGGGCCGGGACCGGGGAGCTGTTTTTT. Translated: CASPGTSGRAGTGELFF.

This clonotype was recorded many times. Here the CDR3 reads CASTQPTGTRPYEQYF. CDR3 sequence (DNA): TGTGCCAGCACCCAACCGACAGGGACTAGGCCCTACGAGCAGTACTTC. The chain has TRBV11-2 and TRBJ2-7; D possibly corresponds to TRBD2 (8 bases). Trimming cost V 7 bases and J 2 bases, with 21 bases left between them. The germline V gene encodes CDR1 SGHAT and CDR2 FQNNGV. This CDR3 is built from 16 residues. The entire variable domain, with the rest obtained from reference TRBV11-2 and TRBJ2-7, is as follows: EAGVAQSPRYKIIEKRQSVAFWCNPISGHATLYWYQQILGQGPKLLIQFQNNGVVDDSQLPKDRFSAERLKGVDSTLKIQPAKLEDSAVYLCASTQPTGTRPYEQYFGPGTRLTVT.

In the case of this clonotype: A much larger clone is a single base away; this may be a read error. This chain connects TRBV7-2 to TRBJ2-3; tentative D call: TRBD2 (5 bases). The germline gives CDR1 SGHTA, CDR2 FQGNSA. The V end lost 5 bases, the J end lost 5 bases, and 23 bases lay between the germline ends. The CDR3 length is 17 residues. CDR3 bases: TGTGCCAGCAGCCGCCCGGGTAGAGGGATCCTCGTAGATACGCAGTATTTT. This codes for CASSRPGRGILVDTQYF.

This clonotype was counted only a few times. The V and J genes are TRBV18 and TRBJ2-7; unclear D gene. This CDR3 has 14 residues. The V gene lost 0 bases and the J gene lost 2 bases, with 8 bases spanning the gap. CDR1 is KGHSH and CDR2 is LQKENI in the germline V gene. The CDR3 sequence is CASSPPVLTYEQYF. CDR3 in DNA: TGTGCCAGCTCACCACCCGTCCTAACCTACGAGCAGTACTTC.

This clonotype was counted between two and nine times. The V gene is TRBV27, the J gene TRBJ2-4; D remains ambiguous. Between the trimmed V and J ends, which lost 6 bases and 8 bases, there was a span of 11 bases. Germline V gives CDR1 MNHEY, CDR2 SMNVEV (reference sequence). This CDR3 is built from 12 residues. The CDR3 loop is CASRGILDIQYF. The CDR3 region has the DNA TGTGCCAGCAGGGGGATATTGGACATTCAGTACTTC.

This clonotype was found a few times. V gene TRBV29-1 combines with J gene TRBJ2-7; D is ambiguous. The germline V gene has CDR1 SQVTM and CDR2 ANQGSEA. Trimming stripped 5 bases from V and 3 bases from J, with 8 bases between. The CDR3 contains 11 residues. CDR3 residues: CSVTQNYEQYF. CDR3 nucleotides: TGCAGCGTTACCCAGAACTACGAGCAGTACTTC.

This chain connects TRBV4-1 to TRBJ2-2; D remains ambiguous. CDR1 is MGHRA and CDR2 is YSYEKL in the germline V gene. Trimming stripped 1 base from V and 0 bases from J, with 6 bases between. The CDR3 covers 15 residues. Here the CDR3 DNA reads TGCGCCAGCAGCCAAGGTGATGCGAACACCGGGGAGCTGTTTTTT. This codes for CASSQGDANTGELFF.

This clonotype was recorded a few times. The V gene is TRBV18, the J gene TRBJ2-2; 7 bases match TRBD2. The CDR3 consists of 15 residues. Per germline, CDR1 KGHSH and CDR2 LQKENI. V was pared by 1 base and J by 6 bases, with 5 bases of the junction left unmatched. The CDR3 protein is CASSPQGRDAGELFF. The CDR3, as DNA: TGTGCCAGCTCACCACAAGGGAGGGATGCCGGGGAGCTGTTTTTT.

At least ten counts were recorded for this clonotype. J is TRBJ1-5 and V is TRBV2; perhaps TRBD1 as D (5 bases). This CDR3 has 14 amino acids. CDR1 and CDR2 (germline): SNHLY, FYNNEI. V dropped 7 bases and J dropped 1 base, with 11 bases sitting between them. The CDR3 loop is CASNSRTSNQPQHF. For the CDR3, the DNA is TGTGCCAGCAATTCGAGGACAAGCAATCAGCCCCAGCATTTT.

This chain uses TRBV5-4 with TRBJ2-7; a possible D gene is TRBD2 (6 bases). From germline, CDR1 is SGHNT and CDR2 YYREEE (reference sequence). This CDR3 has 14 residues. Deletions cut 0 bases from V and 4 bases from J, with 11 bases between. The CDR3 is CASSLDQRAYEQYF. DNA of the CDR3: TGTGCCAGCAGCTTGGACCAGCGGGCTTACGAGCAGTACTTC.

This clonotype was counted between two and nine times. The gene calls are TRBV9 and TRBJ1-4; D is perhaps TRBD1 (5 bases). This CDR3 has 15 amino acids. Between the trimmed V and J ends, which lost 3 bases and 8 bases, there was a span of 17 bases. Germline V gives CDR1 SGDLS, CDR2 YYNGEE. The CDR3 loop reads CASSARRGSGEKLFF. CDR3 nucleotide sequence: TGTGCCAGCAGCGCTCGGAGGGGCTCCGGGGAAAAACTGTTTTTT.

On this clonotype: The junction shows a germline mismatch at one end, possibly a read error. The chain uses TRBV7-7 and TRBJ2-2; a possible D gene is TRBD2 (5 bases). This CDR3 comprises 13 residues. The germline gives CDR1 SSHAT, CDR2 FNYEAQ (reference sequence). CDR3 DNA: TGTGCTAGCAGCCCGACCAGAGGGGGGGAGCTGTTTTTT. The encoded protein is CASSPTRGGELFF. Looking up the rest from reference TRBV7-7 and TRBJ2-2 gives the full variable domain: GAGVSQSPRYKVTKRGQDVTLRCDPISSHATLYWYQQALGQGPEFLTYFNYEAQPDKSGLPSDRFSAERPEGSISTLTIQRTEQRDSAMYRCASSPTRGGELFFGEGSRLTVL.

V usage is TRBV7-9 and J usage is TRBJ2-1, with 10 positions matching TRBD2. CDR3 length: 15 residues. V trimming: 1 base; J trimming: 15 bases; junction bases outside the gene matches: 12. CDR1 is SEHNR and CDR2 is FQNEAQ in the germline V gene (reference sequence). CDR3 sequence reads: CASSLVLAGPLHRFF. The CDR3 bases are TGTGCCAGCAGCTTAGTACTAGCGGGACCGCTACACCGGTTCTTC.

A word on this clonotype: A read error is possible here, since a much larger clone lies one base away. Likely a read error: the CDR3 ends without its conserved phenylalanine or tryptophan. The CDR3 nucleotides are TGCGCCAGCAGCTCTTTTTCGGGGGCCCCCTACGAGCAGTACCTC. This encodes CASSSFSGAPYEQYL. This chain joins TRBV5-1 and TRBJ2-7; the D call may be TRBD1 or TRBD2 (6 bases each). Per the germline V gene, CDR1 is SGHRS and CDR2 is YFSETQ. The ends were cut back, 3 bases at V and 2 bases at J, with 15 bases in the middle. The CDR3 sequence is 15 residues long.

The chain employs TRBV6-8 and TRBJ2-3, with D unresolved. Trimming left V 5 bases short and J 0 bases short, with 12 bases between. This CDR3 is built from 15 residues. Germline values: CDR1 MNHGY, CDR2 SAAAGT. The CDR3 nucleotides are TGTGCCAGCAGTCACCGGCTACAAAGCACAGATACGCAGTATTTT. This sequence encodes CASSHRLQSTDTQYF.

This rearrangement joins TRBV12-3 or TRBV12-4 to TRBJ1-2, with D maybe TRBD1 (5 bases). The CDR3 has 13 amino acids. Trimming shortened V by 7 bases and J by 2 bases, and 11 bases separated the two germline ends. CDR3 DNA sequence: TGTGCCAGCACCTTGGGGGGGAACTATGGCTACACCTTC. It translates to CASTLGGNYGYTF.

This clonotype was seen many times. The chain carries TRBV7-6 and TRBJ1-1; D is possibly TRBD1 (6 bases). The CDR3 runs 14 residues. V was pared by 7 bases and J by 4 bases, with 16 bases between. Germline V gives CDR1 SGHVS, CDR2 FNYEAQ. Written as DNA, the CDR3 is TGTGCCAGCATCCTCGGGGGCGAAGGCACTGAAGCTTTCTTT. As protein: CASILGGEGTEAFF.

J is TRBJ1-2 and V is TRBV5-5; 8 bases fit TRBD1. Unmatched junction bases numbered 8, after V lost 0 bases and J lost 7 bases. This CDR3 spans 15 amino acids. Germline assignment: CDR1 SGHKS and CDR2 YYEKEE (reference sequence). The CDR3 region is CASSLAYRGDGGYTF. The CDR3 DNA is TGTGCCAGCAGCTTGGCGTACAGGGGGGACGGTGGCTACACCTTC.

The CDR3 coding sequence is TGTGCCAGCAGCCCCCGGGACTTCAGAAGTGAGCAGTTCTTC. This encodes CASSPRDFRSEQFF. The J gene is TRBJ2-1, the V gene TRBV7-9, with a weak D call TRBD2 (6 bases). The CDR3 runs 14 residues. V lost 5 bases and J lost 9, with 17 bases in between. Germline V lookup: CDR1 SEHNR, CDR2 FQNEAQ (reference sequence).

This clonotype was picked up many times. The chain links TRBV10-3 to TRBJ1-2; 10 bases are shared with TRBD1. This CDR3 has 14 amino acids. The J segment lost 6 bases and the V segment lost 10 bases, leaving 11 bases of the junction unmatched. Germline CDR1 is ENHRY and CDR2 is SYGVKD. The CDR3 protein is CATAGTGDKNGYTF. The CDR3 DNA is TGTGCCACCGCCGGGACAGGGGACAAAAATGGCTACACCTTC.